The source of this T cell receptor (beta chain) is a study of early T cells in non-severe SARS-CoV-2 infection. Study summary: Sequencing targeted bulk RNA from unsorted whole blood, leaving chains unpaired.

This CDR3 has 12 amino acids. Individual cDNA molecules carried attached unique molecular identifiers. TCRdb re-analysed the 5' RACE reads in MiXCR, keeping a single row per CDR3 protein. This table holds 55,000 to 75,000 distinct CDR3 sequences, about a tenth found once. Comment on this clonotype: No antigen is known for it.

Study observations and caveats: VDJdb matches were skewed toward anti-spike CD8 T cell responses.

The source is an adult who was a healthcare worker with PCR-confirmed SARS-CoV-2 infection or an uninfected control (not recorded which). The sequenced sample was whole blood. V gene TRBV21-1 combines with J gene TRBJ2-3; the DNA was not used to check the table's D call, TRBD2. TRBV21-1 is noted as a pseudogene. Here the CDR3 reads CASSKEDCAQYF. Here the CDR3 DNA reads TGTGCCAGCAGCAAGGAGGATTGTGCGCAGTATTTT.